The present TCR beta chain was sequenced within a study of shared clonotypes between healthy human individuals. Study as a whole: CD4 naive and CD4 memory each took three plates per donor, while CD8 naive took two and CD8 memory one.

This clone was counted once. As yet, its antigen is unknown. Whole-study findings and limits: Clonotypes not shared had lower generation probabilities than those common to all four donors.

The ends lost 6 bases at V and 7 bases at J; junction bases unmatched: 8. CDR1 and CDR2 (germline): MGHDK, SYGVNS. The length of the CDR3 is 15 residues. This table comes from immunoSEQ multiplex PCR, and its TCRdb copy is limited to in-frame clones, with some not included. Of 600,000 to 750,000 clones listed, approximately 72% were seen once; the top ten hold more than 1.5%. The V gene is TRBV25-1, the J gene TRBJ2-1, with 11 positions matching TRBD2. This sequence was found in a woman between 25 and 40 years old in good health. The sample taken for sequencing was memory CD4+ T cells sorted from blood. The sample's subset: CD45RA-negative fraction. The CDR3 protein is CASSDGASGRNEQFF. The CDR3 DNA reads TGTGCCAGCAGCGACGGGGCTAGCGGGAGGAATGAGCAGTTCTTC.